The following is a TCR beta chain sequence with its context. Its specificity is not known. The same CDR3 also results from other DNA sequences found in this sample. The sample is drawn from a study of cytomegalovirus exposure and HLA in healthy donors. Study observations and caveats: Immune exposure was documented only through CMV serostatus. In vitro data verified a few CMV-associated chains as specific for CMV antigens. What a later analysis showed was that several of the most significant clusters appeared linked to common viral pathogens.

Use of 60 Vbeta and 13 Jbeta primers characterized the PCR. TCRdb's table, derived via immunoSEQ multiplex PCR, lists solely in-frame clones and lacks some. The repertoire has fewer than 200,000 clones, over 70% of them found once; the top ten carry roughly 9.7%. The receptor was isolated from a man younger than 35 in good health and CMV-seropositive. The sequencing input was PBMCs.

DNA of the CDR3: TGTGCCAGTAGTATAGGAGTTAACACTGAAGCTTTCTTT. The encoded protein is CASSIGVNTEAFF. The V and J genes are TRBV19 and TRBJ1-1; D is ambiguous. This CDR3 comprises 13 residues. V was cut by 1 base and J by 2 bases, with 5 bases left in between. Germline V gives CDR1 LNHDA, CDR2 SQIVND (reference sequence).